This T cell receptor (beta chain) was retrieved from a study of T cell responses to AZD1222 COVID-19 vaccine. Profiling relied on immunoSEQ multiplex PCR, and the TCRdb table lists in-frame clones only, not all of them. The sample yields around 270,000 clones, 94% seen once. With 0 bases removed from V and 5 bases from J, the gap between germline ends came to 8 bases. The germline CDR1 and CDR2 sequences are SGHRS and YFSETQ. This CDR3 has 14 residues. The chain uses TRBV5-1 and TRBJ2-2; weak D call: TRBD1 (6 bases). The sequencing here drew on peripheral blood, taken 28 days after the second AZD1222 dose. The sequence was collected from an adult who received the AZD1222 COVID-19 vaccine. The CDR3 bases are TGCGCCAGCAGCTTGGTGAGGGGGACCGGGGAGCTGTTTTTT. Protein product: CASSLVRGTGELFF.